A selection of T cell receptor beta chains follows, all from one sample in a study of shared clonotypes between healthy human individuals. Assay used: immunoSEQ multiplex PCR; TCRdb lists only in-frame clones, some missing. The sample yields about 2.1 million clones, roughly 93% seen once. The sample taken for sequencing was naive CD8+ T cells from PBMCs. Source of these receptors: a man in his late teens or twenties in good health. Some clones in this sample may be carry-over from other donors' samples. Each CDR3 is given with its conserved first and last residue. Fields, in order: CDR3 protein, J gene, V gene, clone size. Clone size is shown for a subset of rows, as once, few, many or a class of expanded clone.

CASKMALNTEAFF,TRBJ1-1,TRBV6-5,few
CASLGTPNQPQHF,TRBJ1-5,TRBV2,-
CSAWTGYGYTF,TRBJ1-2,TRBV20-1,-
CASSFSPRNEQFF,TRBJ2-1,TRBV27,-
CASSPTAGGPFTVAGELFF,TRBJ2-2,TRBV7-6,-
CASSLVSNEQFF,TRBJ2-1,TRBV11-2,-
CASSQEARLAGISEQYF,TRBJ2-7,TRBV4-3,-
CASSSAGKNNEQFF,TRBJ2-1,TRBV5-1,once
CASSTSRDSGHEQFF,TRBJ2-1,TRBV7-6,-
CASSLIGTSGSYEQYF,TRBJ2-7,TRBV28,-
CDVGGSSYNEQFF,TRBJ2-1,TRBV7-8,-
CASSIGQVGLAEIHEQYF,TRBJ2-7,TRBV19,-
CSAKLTGINYGYTF,TRBJ1-2,TRBV29-1,-
CASSYRYGKAPVDEQFF,TRBJ2-1,TRBV11-3,-
CASSPTGYYEQYF,TRBJ2-7,TRBV4-2,-
CASTNGRGPPAYEQYF,TRBJ2-7,TRBV27,-
CASSVRRLPDTQYF,TRBJ2-3,TRBV5-6,-
CASSPGASYEQYF,TRBJ2-7,TRBV2,-
CASSPAEEKLFF,TRBJ1-4,TRBV7-9,few
CASSPTSGRPYEQYF,TRBJ2-7,TRBV7-9,-
CASGSTSIGETQYF,TRBJ2-5,TRBV4-3,once
CASTSGQPNYGYTF,TRBJ1-2,TRBV7-9,-
CASSTTGTYEQYF,TRBJ2-7,TRBV19,-
CASSFGLEVGVDNEQFF,TRBJ2-1,TRBV28,-
CASTSQGGDYGYTF,TRBJ1-2,TRBV5-6,-
CASSYFLGEGTDTQYF,TRBJ2-3,TRBV6-5,-
CASSFKGHWETQYF,TRBJ2-5,TRBV11-1,-
CASSWAFMNTEAFF,TRBJ1-1,TRBV5-6,-
CASSLEVGAGVFGETQYF,TRBJ2-5,TRBV11-2,-
CASSLREDPYNEQFF,TRBJ2-1,TRBV4-1,-
CASSDGQRSSYEQYF,TRBJ2-7,TRBV19,-
CASSFDGTSAYEQYF,TRBJ2-7,TRBV5-6,-
CASSATSGSSYEQYF,TRBJ2-7,TRBV7-8,-
CASSYPDSNQPQHF,TRBJ1-5,TRBV6-6,-
CASSLEGLQETQYF,TRBJ2-5,TRBV5-1,-
CASSLWGTYNEQFF,TRBJ2-1,TRBV28,-
CAANSDSLNTEAFF,TRBJ1-1,TRBV6-5,-
CASSEIESSRAKNIQYF,TRBJ2-4,TRBV6-1,-
CASSHRGLWQYF,TRBJ2-7,TRBV6-6,-
CASGAPGYTF,TRBJ1-2,TRBV7-6,-
CATSKSPSSGNTIYF,TRBJ1-3,TRBV15,-
CASSLVQQETQYF,TRBJ2-5,TRBV7-2,-
CASSVRTSGSYTDTQYF,TRBJ2-3,TRBV27,once
CASWDRTYEQYF,TRBJ2-7,TRBV2,-
CASSKPWDGRSTDTQYF,TRBJ2-3,TRBV7-9,-